This T cell receptor beta chain was sequenced for a study of identical twins. Germline V gives CDR1 SEHNR, CDR2 FQNEAQ (reference sequence). The CDR3 runs 17 residues. V shed 1 base, J shed 8 bases, and the junction held 13 bases outside the gene matches. TCRdb used MiXCR to reprocess the 5' RACE reads, holding one entry per CDR3 protein. The sample lists hundreds of thousands of distinct CDR3 sequences; around 8.3% were seen once. The sample was also reused in another study, on yellow fever vaccine responses in identical twins.

The sequencing input was PBMCs. The chain combines TRBV7-9 with TRBJ1-2, with 10 positions matching TRBD1. The source is a woman aged 18-30 years in good health. The chain's CDR3 is CASSLGDRGQPIGGYTF. Here the CDR3 DNA reads TGTGCCAGCAGCTTAGGTGACAGGGGGCAGCCCATAGGCGGCTACACCTTC.